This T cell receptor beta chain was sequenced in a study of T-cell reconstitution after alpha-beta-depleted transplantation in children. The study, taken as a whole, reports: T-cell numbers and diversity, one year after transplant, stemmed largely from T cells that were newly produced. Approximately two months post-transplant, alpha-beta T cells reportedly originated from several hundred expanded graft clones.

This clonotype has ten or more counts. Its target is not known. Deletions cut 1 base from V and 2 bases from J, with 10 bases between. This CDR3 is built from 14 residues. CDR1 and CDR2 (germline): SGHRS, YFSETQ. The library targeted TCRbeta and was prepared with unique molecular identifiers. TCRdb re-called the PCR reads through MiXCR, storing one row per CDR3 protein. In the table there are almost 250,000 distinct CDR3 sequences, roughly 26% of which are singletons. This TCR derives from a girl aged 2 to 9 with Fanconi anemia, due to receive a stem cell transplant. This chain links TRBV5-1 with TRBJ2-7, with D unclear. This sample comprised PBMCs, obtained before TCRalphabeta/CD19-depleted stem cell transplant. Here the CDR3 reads CASSLKGHPYEQYF. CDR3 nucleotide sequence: TGCGCCAGCAGCTTGAAGGGCCACCCCTACGAGCAGTACTTC.